This T cell receptor beta chain stems from a study of shared clonotypes between healthy human individuals. Some clones are missing from TCRdb's copy, which holds only in-frame ones; the method was immunoSEQ multiplex PCR. Among 1.4 million to 1.5 million clones, 96% were seen once, and the ten largest hold approximately 1.2%. This clonotype was sampled from a man between 25 and 39 years old in good health. Input material: naive CD4+ T cells sorted from blood. Subset described: CD45RA+ positively selected.

The CDR3 spells CASSLDRVLGNEQFF. CDR3 nucleotide sequence: TGTGCCAGCTCACTTGACAGGGTTTTAGGGAATGAGCAGTTCTTC. The genes are TRBV18 and TRBJ2-1; 7 nucleotides match TRBD1. CDR1 KGHSH and CDR2 LQKENI come from the germline V gene. The length of the CDR3 is 15 residues. V was clipped by 4 bases and J by 7 bases; unmatched bases: 10.